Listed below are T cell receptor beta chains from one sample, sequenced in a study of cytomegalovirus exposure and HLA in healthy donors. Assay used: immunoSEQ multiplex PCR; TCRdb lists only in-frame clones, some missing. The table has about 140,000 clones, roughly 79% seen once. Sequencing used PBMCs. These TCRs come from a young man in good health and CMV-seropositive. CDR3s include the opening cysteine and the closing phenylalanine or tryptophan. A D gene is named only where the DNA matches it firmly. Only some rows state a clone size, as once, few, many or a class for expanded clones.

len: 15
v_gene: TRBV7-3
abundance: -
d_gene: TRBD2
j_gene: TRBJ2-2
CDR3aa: CASSFAGGNTGELFF
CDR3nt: TGTGCCAGCAGCTTTGCGGGAGGCAACACCGGGGAGCTGTTTTTT

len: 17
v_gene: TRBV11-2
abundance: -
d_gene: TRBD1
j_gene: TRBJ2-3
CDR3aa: CASSSGTGVISTDTQYF
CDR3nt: TGTGCCAGCAGCTCCGGGACAGGGGTTATTAGCACAGATACGCAGTATTTT

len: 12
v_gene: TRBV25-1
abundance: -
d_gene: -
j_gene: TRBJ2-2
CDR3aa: CASSEGTGELFF
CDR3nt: TGTGCCAGCAGCGAGGGCACCGGGGAGCTGTTTTTT

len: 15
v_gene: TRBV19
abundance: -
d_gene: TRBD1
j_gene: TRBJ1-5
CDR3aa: CASRSDRARNQPQHF
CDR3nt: TGTGCCAGTAGATCCGACAGGGCACGCAATCAGCCCCAGCATTTT

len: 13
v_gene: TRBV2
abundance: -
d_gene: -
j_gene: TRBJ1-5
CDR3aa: CASSVDRYQPQHF
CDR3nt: TGTGCCAGCAGCGTGGACAGATATCAGCCCCAGCATTTT

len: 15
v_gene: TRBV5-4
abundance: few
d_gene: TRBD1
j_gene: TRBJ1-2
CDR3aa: CASTLDRGFNYGYTF
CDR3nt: TGTGCCAGCACCTTGGACAGGGGATTTAACTATGGCTACACCTTC

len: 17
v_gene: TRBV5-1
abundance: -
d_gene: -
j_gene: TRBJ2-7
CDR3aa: CASSLEGPGPTSYEQYF
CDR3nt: TGCGCCAGCAGCTTGGAGGGGCCAGGGCCGACGTCCTACGAGCAGTACTTC

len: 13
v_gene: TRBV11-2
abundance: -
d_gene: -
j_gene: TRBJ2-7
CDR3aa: CASSLGEPHEQYF
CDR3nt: TGTGCCAGCAGCTTAGGAGAGCCCCACGAGCAGTACTTC

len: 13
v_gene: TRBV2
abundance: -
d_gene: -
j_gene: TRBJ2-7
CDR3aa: CASRSPPGGEQYF
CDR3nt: TGTGCCAGCAGGTCCCCTCCCGGTGGCGAGCAGTACTTC

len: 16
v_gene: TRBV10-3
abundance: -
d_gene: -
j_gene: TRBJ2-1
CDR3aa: CAISDQSGLSYNEQFF
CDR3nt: TGTGCCATCAGTGATCAGTCGGGACTCTCCTACAATGAGCAGTTCTTC

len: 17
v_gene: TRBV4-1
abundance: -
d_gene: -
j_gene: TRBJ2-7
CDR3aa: CASSQQRSGLLSYEQYF
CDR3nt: TGCGCCAGCAGCCAGCAAAGGAGCGGGCTGCTTTCCTACGAGCAGTACTTC

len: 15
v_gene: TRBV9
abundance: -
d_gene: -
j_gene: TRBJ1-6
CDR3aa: CASSRDSLGNSPLHF
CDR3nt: TGTGCCAGCAGCCGAGACTCCTTAGGTAATTCACCCCTCCACTTT

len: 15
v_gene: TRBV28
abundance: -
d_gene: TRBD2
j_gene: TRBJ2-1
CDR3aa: CASSPSTSGLNEQFF
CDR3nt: TGTGCCAGCAGTCCTTCGACTAGCGGCCTGAATGAGCAGTTCTTC

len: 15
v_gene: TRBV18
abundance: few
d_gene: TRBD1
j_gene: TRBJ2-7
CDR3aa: CASSPPGQMPPYQYF
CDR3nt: TGTGCCAGCTCACCACCGGGACAGATGCCCCCTTATCAGTACTTC

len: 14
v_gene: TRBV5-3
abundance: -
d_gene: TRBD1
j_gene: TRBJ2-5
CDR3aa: CARSSRTGQETQYF
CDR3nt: TGTGCCAGAAGCTCCCGGACAGGACAAGAGACCCAGTACTTC

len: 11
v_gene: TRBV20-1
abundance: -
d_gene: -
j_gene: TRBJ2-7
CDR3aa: CSAPNRDEQYF
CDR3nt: TGCAGTGCTCCGAACAGGGACGAGCAGTACTTC

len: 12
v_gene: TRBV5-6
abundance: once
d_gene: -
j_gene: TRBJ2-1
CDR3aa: CASSLGPNEQFF
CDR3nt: TGTGCCAGCAGCTTGGGGCCTAATGAGCAGTTCTTC

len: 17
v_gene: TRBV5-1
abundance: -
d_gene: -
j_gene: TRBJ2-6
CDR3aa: CASSLASRRSGANVLTF
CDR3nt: TGCGCCAGCAGCTTGGCATCGAGGCGCTCTGGGGCCAACGTCCTGACTTTC

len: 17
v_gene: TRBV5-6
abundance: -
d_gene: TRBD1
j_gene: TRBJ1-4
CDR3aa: CASSSTITGTENEKLFF
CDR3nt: TGTGCCAGCAGCTCAACCATCACCGGGACAGAGAATGAAAAACTGTTTTTT

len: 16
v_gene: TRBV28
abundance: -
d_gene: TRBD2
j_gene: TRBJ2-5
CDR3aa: CASSYYSGTNQETQYF
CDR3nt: TGTGCCAGCAGTTACTATAGCGGGACGAACCAAGAGACCCAGTACTTC

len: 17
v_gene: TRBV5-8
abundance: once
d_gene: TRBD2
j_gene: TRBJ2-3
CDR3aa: CASSLGGLAGVTDTQYF
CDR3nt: TGTGCCAGCAGCTTGGGTGGACTAGCGGGGGTCACAGATACGCAGTATTTT

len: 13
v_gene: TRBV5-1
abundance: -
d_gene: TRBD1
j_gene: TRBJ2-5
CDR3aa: CASSSQGPETQYF
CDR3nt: TGCGCCAGCAGCTCACAGGGGCCGGAGACCCAGTACTTC

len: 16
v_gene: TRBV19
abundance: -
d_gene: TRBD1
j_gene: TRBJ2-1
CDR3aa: CASSRQGSGGFNEQFF
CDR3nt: TGTGCCAGTAGTAGACAGGGGTCCGGAGGTTTTAATGAGCAGTTCTTC

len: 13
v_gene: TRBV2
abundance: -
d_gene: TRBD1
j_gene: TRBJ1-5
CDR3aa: CASSGTGDQPQHF
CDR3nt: TGTGCCAGCAGTGGGACAGGTGATCAGCCCCAGCATTTT

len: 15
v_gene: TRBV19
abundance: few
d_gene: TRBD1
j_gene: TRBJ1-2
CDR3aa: CASSSRQGEGYGYTF
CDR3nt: TGTGCCAGTAGTTCCCGACAGGGTGAAGGGTATGGCTACACCTTC

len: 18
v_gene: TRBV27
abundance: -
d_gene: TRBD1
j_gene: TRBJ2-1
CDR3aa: CASRVWDRDWSSYNEQFF
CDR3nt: TGTGCCAGCAGGGTTTGGGACAGAGATTGGAGCTCCTACAATGAGCAGTTCTTC

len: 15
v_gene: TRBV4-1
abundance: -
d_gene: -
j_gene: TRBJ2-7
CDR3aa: CASSQDSSTPYEQYF
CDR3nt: TGCGCCAGCAGCCAAGATAGCAGCACACCCTACGAGCAGTACTTC

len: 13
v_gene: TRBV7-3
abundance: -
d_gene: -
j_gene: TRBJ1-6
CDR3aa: CASRGGNNSPLHF
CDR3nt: TGTGCCAGTCGGGGGGGAAACAATTCACCCCTCCACTTT

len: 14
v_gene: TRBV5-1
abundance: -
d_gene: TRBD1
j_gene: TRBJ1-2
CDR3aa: CASTVGQANYGYTF
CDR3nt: TGCGCCAGCACCGTGGGACAGGCTAACTATGGCTACACCTTC

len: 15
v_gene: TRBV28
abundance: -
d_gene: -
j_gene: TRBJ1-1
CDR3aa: CASSALSKLDTEAFF
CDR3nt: TGTGCCAGCAGTGCTCTTAGTAAGTTGGACACTGAAGCTTTCTTT

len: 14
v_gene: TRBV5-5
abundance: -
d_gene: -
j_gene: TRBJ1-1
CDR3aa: CASSPRGLNTEAFF
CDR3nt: TGTGCCAGCAGCCCGCGGGGTCTGAACACTGAAGCTTTCTTT

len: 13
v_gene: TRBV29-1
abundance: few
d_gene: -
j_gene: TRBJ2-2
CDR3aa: CSGRSANTGELFF
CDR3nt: TGCAGCGGGCGGAGTGCGAACACCGGGGAGCTGTTTTTT

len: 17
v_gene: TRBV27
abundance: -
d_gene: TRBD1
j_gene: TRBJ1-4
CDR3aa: CASSLFSSGTGREKLFF
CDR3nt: TGTGCCAGCAGTTTATTCTCCTCCGGGACAGGGCGGGAAAAACTGTTTTTT

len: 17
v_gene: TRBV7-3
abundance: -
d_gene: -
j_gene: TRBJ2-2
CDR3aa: CASSSRPGTSNTGELFF
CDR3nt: TGTGCCAGCAGCTCGCGGCCAGGGACTTCGAACACCGGGGAGCTGTTTTTT

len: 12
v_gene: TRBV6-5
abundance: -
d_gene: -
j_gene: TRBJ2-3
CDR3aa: CASGGGTDTQYF
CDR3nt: TGTGCCAGCGGAGGGGGCACAGATACGCAGTATTTT

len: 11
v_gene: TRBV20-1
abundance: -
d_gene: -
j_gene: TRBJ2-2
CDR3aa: CSARFGGQLFF
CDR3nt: TGCAGTGCTAGGTTCGGGGGGCAGCTGTTTTTT